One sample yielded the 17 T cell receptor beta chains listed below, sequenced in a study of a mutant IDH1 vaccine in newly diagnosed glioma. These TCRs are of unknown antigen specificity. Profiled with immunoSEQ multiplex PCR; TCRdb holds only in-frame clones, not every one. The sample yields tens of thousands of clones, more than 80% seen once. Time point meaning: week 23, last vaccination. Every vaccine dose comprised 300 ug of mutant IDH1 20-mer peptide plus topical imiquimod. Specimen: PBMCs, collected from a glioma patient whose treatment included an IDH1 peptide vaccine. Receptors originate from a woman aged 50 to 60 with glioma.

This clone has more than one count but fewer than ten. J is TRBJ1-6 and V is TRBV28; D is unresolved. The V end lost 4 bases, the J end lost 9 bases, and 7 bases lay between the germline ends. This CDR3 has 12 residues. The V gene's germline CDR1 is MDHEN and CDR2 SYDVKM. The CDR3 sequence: CASSSQSSPLHF. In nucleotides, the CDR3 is TGTGCCAGCAGTTCGCAGAGTTCACCCCTCCACTTT.

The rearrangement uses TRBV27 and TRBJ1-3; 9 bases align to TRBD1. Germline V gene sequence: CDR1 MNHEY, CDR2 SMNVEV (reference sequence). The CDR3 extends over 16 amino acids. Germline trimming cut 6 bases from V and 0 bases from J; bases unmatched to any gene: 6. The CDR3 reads CASSASTGGSGNTIYF. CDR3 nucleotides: TGTGCCAGCAGCGCGTCGACAGGGGGCTCTGGAAACACCATATATTTT.

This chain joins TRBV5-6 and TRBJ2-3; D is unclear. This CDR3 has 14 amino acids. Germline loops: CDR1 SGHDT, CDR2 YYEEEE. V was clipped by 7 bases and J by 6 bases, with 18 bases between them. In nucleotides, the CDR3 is TGTGCCAGCGGCATGAGGCAGGCCTACGATACGCAGTATTTT. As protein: CASGMRQAYDTQYF.

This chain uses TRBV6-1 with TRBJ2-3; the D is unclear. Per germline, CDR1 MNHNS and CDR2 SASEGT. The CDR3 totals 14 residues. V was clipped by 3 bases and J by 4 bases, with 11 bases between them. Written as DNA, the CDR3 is TGTGCCAGCAGTGATCGTAGAGGAGCAGATACGCAGTATTTT. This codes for CASSDRRGADTQYF.

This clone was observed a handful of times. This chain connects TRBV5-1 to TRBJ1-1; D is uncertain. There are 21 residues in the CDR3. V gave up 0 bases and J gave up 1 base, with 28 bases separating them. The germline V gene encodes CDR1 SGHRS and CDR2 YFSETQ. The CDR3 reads CASSLGGFIWRTGLENTEAFF. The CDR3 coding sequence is TGCGCCAGCAGCTTGGGCGGTTTCATTTGGAGGACGGGTCTGGAGAACACTGAAGCTTTCTTT. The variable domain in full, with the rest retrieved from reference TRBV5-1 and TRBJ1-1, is KAGVTQTPRYLIKTRGQQVTLSCSPISGHRSVSWYQQTPGQGLQFLFEYFSETQRNKGNFPGRFSGRQFSNSRSEMNVSTLELGDSALYLCASSLGGFIWRTGLENTEAFFGQGTRLTVV.

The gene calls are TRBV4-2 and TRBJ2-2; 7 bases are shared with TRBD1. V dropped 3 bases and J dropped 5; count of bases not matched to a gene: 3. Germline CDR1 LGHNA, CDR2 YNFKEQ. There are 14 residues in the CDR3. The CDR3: CASSQTGNTGELFF. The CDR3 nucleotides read TGTGCCAGCAGCCAGACAGGGAATACCGGGGAGCTGTTTTTT.

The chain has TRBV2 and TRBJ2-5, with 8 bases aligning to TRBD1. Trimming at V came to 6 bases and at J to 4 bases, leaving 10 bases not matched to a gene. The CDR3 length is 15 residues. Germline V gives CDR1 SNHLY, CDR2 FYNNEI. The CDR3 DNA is TGTGCCAGCAGGGCCCGGACAGGGTTAGGAGAGACCCAGTACTTC. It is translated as CASRARTGLGETQYF.

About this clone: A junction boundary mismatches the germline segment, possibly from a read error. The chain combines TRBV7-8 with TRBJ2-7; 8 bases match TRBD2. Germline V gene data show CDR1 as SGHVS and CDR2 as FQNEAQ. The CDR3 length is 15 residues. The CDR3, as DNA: TGTGCCAGCAGCTTAGAGCCCAGCGGGAGCTACGCGCAGTACTTC. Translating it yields CASSLEPSGSYAQYF. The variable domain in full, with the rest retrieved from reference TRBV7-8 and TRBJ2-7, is GAGVSQSPRYKVAKRGQDVALRCDPISGHVSLFWYQQALGQGPEFLTYFQNEAQLDKSGLPSDRFFAERPEGSVSTLKIQRTQQEDSAVYLCASSLEPSGSYAQYFGPGTRLTVT.

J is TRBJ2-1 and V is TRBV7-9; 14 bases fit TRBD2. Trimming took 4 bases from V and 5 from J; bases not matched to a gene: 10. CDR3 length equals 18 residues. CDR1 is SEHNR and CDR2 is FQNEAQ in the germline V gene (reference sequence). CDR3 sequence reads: CASSSTSGRVMGDNEQFF. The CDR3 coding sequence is TGTGCCAGCAGCTCGACTAGCGGGAGGGTCATGGGGGACAATGAGCAGTTCTTC.

As DNA, the CDR3 is TGCAGCGTTGATTTAAACAGCGAGACCCAGTACTTC. It encodes CSVDLNSETQYF. This chain connects TRBV29-1 to TRBJ2-5; unclear D gene. Germline loops: CDR1 SQVTM, CDR2 ANQGSEA. Trimming removed 3 bases from V and 5 bases from J, with 10 bases in between. This CDR3 spans 12 amino acids.

The CDR3 loop reads CASSLLAGASYEQYF. The CDR3 bases are TGTGCCAGCAGCTTACTAGCGGGAGCCTCCTACGAGCAGTACTTC. V gene TRBV7-3 combines with J gene TRBJ2-7; 10 bases align to TRBD2. CDR3 size: 15 residues. V trimming: 2 bases; J trimming: 0 bases; junction bases outside the gene matches: 1. CDR1 and CDR2 (germline): SGHTA, FQGTGA.

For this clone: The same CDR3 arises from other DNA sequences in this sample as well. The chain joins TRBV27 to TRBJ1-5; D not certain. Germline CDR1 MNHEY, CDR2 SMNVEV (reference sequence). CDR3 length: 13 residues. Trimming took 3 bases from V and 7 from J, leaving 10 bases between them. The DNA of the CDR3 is TGTGCCAGCAGTTTTAGGGAAGGGCAGCCCCAGCATTTT. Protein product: CASSFREGQPQHF.

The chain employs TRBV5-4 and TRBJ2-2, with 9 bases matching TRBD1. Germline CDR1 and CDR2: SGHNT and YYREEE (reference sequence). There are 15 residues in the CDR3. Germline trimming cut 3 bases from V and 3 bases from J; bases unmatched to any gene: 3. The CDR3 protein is CASSSGTGYTGELFF. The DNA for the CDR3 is TGTGCCAGCAGCTCCGGGACAGGGTACACCGGGGAGCTGTTTTTT.

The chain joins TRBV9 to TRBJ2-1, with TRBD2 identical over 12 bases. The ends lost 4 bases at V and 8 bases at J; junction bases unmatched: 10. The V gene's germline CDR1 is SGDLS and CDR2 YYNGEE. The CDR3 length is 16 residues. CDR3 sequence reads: CASSPRLAGVVYEQFF. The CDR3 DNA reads TGTGCCAGCAGCCCACGACTAGCGGGAGTAGTCTATGAGCAGTTCTTC.

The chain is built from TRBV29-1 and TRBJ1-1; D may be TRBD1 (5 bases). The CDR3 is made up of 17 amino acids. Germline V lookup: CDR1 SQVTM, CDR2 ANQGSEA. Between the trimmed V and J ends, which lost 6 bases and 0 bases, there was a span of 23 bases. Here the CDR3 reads CSVGAVGQSDMNTEAFF. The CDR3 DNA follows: TGCAGCGTAGGGGCGGTAGGGCAGAGCGACATGAACACTGAAGCTTTCTTT.

CDR3 DNA: TGTGCCAGCAACCGGGCTTCACTACTAGCGGGACCAAACAATGAGCAGTTCTTC. As protein: CASNRASLLAGPNNEQFF. The chain carries TRBV25-1 and TRBJ2-1, with 10 bases matching TRBD2. V lost 7 bases to trimming and J lost 5 bases; unmatched junction nucleotides: 17. This CDR3 is 18 amino acids long. Germline V gives CDR1 MGHDK, CDR2 SYGVNS.

CDR3 bases: TGTGCCAGCAGCTTGCGGGACAGGGAGCTCTATGGCTACACCTTC. It encodes CASSLRDRELYGYTF. The chain carries TRBV5-8 and TRBJ1-2, with 9 bases fitting TRBD1. CDR3 length: 15 amino acids. Trimming at V came to 1 base and at J to 4 bases, leaving 5 bases not matched to a gene. The germline gives CDR1 SGHTS, CDR2 YDEGEE.